This TCR beta chain was recorded in a study of blood T cell repertoires in COVID-19. Background on the study: PBMCs, B-cell-depleted T cells, or T cells were the source of the cDNA or gDNA that made up the material.

This clone was counted only a few times. Sequencing was performed with immunoSEQ multiplex PCR; in TCRdb, only in-frame clones are kept and a portion is missing. Found here are around 150,000 clones, approximately 78% of them singletons; the top ten hold approximately 10%. The V end lost 0 bases, the J end lost 3 bases, and 12 bases lay between the germline ends. This CDR3 spans 16 amino acids. The germline V gene encodes CDR1 SGHRS and CDR2 YFSETQ. V and J are TRBV5-1 and TRBJ1-4; tentatively, D is TRBD1 (5 bases). The origin of this receptor is a man in his sixties who had recovered from COVID-19. Sequencing was done on a sample of peripheral blood. The CDR3 region has the DNA TGCGCCAGCAGCTTGGCTCTCCCGGGGGCTAATGAAAAACTGTTTTTT. Protein: CASSLALPGANEKLFF.